This T cell receptor beta chain was sequenced during a study of CD8 T cells in Susac syndrome. Reverse transcription of roughly 0.45 to 1 ug RNA was performed with random hexamers. Across 54 Vbeta and 13 Jbeta, immunoSEQ multiplex PCR amplified TCR beta CDR3. TCRdb fed the immunoSEQ multiplex PCR reads into MiXCR, producing one record per CDR3 protein. Here the sample spans about 180,000 distinct CDR3 sequences, 94% being singletons. The CDR3 is 13 residues long. V was pared by 1 base and J by 6 bases, with 10 bases between. CDR1 is SGHDT, CDR2 YYEEEE, per germline. The chain is built from TRBV5-6 and TRBJ1-1; D is ambiguous. The sequencing input was CD4+ T cells from PBMCs. This receptor was taken from a human donor with Susac syndrome. The CDR3 loop is CASSLSSWAEAFF. The CDR3, as DNA: TGTGCCAGCAGCTTGTCTAGCTGGGCTGAAGCTTTCTTT. Full variable domain (rest looked up from reference TRBV5-6 and TRBJ1-1): DAGVTQSPTHLIKTRGQQVTLRCSPKSGHDTVSWYQQALGQGPQFIFQYYEEEERQRGNFPDRFSGHQFPNYSSELNVNALLLGDSALYLCASSLSSWAEAFFGQGTRLTVV.